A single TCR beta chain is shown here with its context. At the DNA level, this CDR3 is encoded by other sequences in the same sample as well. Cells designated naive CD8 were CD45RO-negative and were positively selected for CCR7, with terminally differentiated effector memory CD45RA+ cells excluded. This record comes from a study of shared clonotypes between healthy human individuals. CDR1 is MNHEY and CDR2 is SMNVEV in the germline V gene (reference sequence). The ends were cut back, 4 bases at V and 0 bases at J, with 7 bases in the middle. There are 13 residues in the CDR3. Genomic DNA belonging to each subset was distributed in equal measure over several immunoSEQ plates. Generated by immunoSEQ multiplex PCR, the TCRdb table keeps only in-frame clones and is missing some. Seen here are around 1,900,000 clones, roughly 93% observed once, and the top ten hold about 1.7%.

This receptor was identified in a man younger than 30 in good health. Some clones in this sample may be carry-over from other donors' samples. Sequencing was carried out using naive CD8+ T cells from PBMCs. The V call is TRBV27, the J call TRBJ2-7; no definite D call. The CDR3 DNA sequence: TGTGCCAGCAGTTACACGGGCTCCTACGAGCAGTACTTC. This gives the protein CASSYTGSYEQYF.